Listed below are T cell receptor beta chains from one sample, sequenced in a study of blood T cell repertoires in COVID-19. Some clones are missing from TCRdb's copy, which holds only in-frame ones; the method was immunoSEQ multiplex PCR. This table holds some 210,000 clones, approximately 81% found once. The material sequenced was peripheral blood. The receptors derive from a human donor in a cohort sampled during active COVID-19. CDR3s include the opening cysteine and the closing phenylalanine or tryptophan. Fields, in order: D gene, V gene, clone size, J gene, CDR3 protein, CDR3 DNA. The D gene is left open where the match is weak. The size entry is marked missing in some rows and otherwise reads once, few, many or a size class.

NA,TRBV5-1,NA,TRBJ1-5,CASSQGQPQHF,TGCGCCAGCTCCCAGGGTCAGCCCCAGCATTTT
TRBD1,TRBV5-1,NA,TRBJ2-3,CASSLEGGAITDTQYF,TGCGCCAGCAGCTTGGAAGGGGGCGCGATAACAGATACGCAGTATTTT
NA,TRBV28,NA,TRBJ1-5,CASSRRAGYQPQHF,TGTGCCAGCAGCCGCCGGGCGGGGTATCAGCCCCAGCATTTT
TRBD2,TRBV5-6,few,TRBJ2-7,CATCRRAGLGCYEQYF,TGTGCCACCTGCAGAAGGGCGGGACTAGGGTGCTACGAGCAGTACTTC
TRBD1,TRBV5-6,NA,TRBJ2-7,CASSLVQGRGQYF,TGTGCCAGCAGCTTGGTACAGGGGCGTGGACAGTACTTC
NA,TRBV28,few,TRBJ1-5,CASSPLIGGNQPQHF,TGTGCCAGCAGCCCTCTAATCGGGGGAAATCAGCCCCAGCATTTT
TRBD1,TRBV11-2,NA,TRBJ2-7,CASSSRGPLSYEQYF,TGTGCCAGCAGCTCCAGGGGGCCGTTATCCTACGAGCAGTACTTC
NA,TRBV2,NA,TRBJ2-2,CASSELGELFF,TGTGCCAGCAGTGAACTTGGGGAGCTGTTTTTT
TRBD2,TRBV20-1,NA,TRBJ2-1,CSAALAVHGIF,TGCAGTGCTGCACTAGCGGTCCATGGGATCTTC
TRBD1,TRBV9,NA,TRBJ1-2,CASSALGTGSYGYTF,TGTGCCAGCAGCGCCCTCGGGACAGGGAGCTATGGCTACACCTTC
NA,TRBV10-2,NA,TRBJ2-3,CASTIPGHHTQYF,TGCGCCAGCACCATTCCGGGACATCATACGCAGTATTTT
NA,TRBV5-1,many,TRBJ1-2,CASSLDFSVYGYTF,TGCGCCAGCAGCTTGGATTTTAGTGTCTATGGCTACACCTTC
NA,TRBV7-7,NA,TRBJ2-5,CASSLAGGGQETQYF,TGTGCCAGCAGCTTAGCGGGTGGGGGGCAAGAGACCCAGTACTTC